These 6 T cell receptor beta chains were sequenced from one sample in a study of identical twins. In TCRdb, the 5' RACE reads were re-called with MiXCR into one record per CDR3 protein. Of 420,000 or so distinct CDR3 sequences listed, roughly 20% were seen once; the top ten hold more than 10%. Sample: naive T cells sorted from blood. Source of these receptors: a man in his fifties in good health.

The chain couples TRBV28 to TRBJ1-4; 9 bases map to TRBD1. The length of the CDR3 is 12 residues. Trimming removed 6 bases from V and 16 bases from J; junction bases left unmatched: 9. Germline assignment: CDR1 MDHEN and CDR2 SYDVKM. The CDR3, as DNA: TGTGCCAGCAGCTTGGACAGGGGTATACCGTTTTTT. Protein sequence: CASSLDRGIPFF. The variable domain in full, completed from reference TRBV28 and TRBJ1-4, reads DVKVTQSSRYLVKRTGEKVFLECVQDMDHENMFWYRQDPGLGLRLIYFSYDVKMKEKGDIPEGYSVSREKKERFSLILESASTNQTSMYLCASSLDRGIPFFGSGTQLSVL.

CDR3 bases: TGTGCCAGCAGCCAACCCGCAGGAAATGAGCAGTTCTTC. Its translation is CASSQPAGNEQFF. The chain is built from TRBV3-1 and TRBJ2-1; D is unclear. CDR3 length: 13 amino acids. Trimming left V 2 bases short and J 7 bases short, with 9 bases between. Germline-derived CDR1 and CDR2 are LGHDT and YNNKEL (reference sequence).

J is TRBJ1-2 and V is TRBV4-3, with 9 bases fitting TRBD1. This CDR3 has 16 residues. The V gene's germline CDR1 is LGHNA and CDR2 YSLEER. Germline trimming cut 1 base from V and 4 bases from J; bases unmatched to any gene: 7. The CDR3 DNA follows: TGCGCCAGCAGCCAAGCTCTAAAGACAGGGGGCTATGGCTACACCTTC. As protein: CASSQALKTGGYGYTF.

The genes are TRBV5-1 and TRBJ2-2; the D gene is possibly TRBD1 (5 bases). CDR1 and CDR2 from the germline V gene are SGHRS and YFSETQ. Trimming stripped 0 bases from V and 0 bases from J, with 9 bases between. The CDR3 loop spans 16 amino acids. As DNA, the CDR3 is TGCGCCAGCAGCTTGGTGGGGCCCACGAACACCGGGGAGCTGTTTTTT. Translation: CASSLVGPTNTGELFF.

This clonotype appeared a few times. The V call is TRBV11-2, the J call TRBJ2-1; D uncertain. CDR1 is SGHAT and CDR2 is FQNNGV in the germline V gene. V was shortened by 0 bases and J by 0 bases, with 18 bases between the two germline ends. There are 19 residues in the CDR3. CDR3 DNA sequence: TGTGCCAGCAGCTTAGAGAGTCCGGTTTGGGAAAGCTCCTACAATGAGCAGTTCTTC. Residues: CASSLESPVWESSYNEQFF.

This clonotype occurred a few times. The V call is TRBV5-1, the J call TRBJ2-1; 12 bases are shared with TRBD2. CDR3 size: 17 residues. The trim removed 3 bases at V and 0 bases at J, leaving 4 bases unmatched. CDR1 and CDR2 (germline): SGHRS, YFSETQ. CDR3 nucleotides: TGCGCCAGCAGCTATGGACTAGCGGGGAGCTCCTACAATGAGCAGTTCTTC. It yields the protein CASSYGLAGSSYNEQFF. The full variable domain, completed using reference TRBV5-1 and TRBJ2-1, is KAGVTQTPRYLIKTRGQQVTLSCSPISGHRSVSWYQQTPGQGLQFLFEYFSETQRNKGNFPGRFSGRQFSNSRSEMNVSTLELGDSALYLCASSYGLAGSSYNEQFFGPGTRLTVL.